Listed here are 19 T cell receptor beta chains from one sample, sequenced in a study of OX40 agonist ivuxolimab in advanced cancers. Method: immunoSEQ multiplex PCR; TCRdb's copy keeps in-frame clones and lacks some. Here the sample spans 90,000 to 150,000 clones, 85% to 90% being singletons. This specimen consisted of CD4+ or CD8+ T cells sorted from blood, obtained in a trial of the OX40 agonist ivuxolimab. These receptors all come from an adult with an advanced solid tumor such as melanoma, head and neck, liver or kidney cancer.

The chain joins TRBV4-3 to TRBJ1-4, with 8 nucleotides matching TRBD1. The CDR3 has 16 residues. V shed 0 bases, J shed 8 bases, and the junction held 8 bases outside the gene matches. The germline gives CDR1 LGHNA, CDR2 YSLEER. The CDR3 reads CASSQEVTGGREKLFF. In DNA form, the CDR3 reads TGCGCCAGCAGCCAAGAAGTAACAGGGGGTAGGGAAAAACTGTTTTTT.

This clone was picked up a small number of times. The chain is built from TRBV30 and TRBJ1-1; D unclear. The CDR3 has 13 amino acids. V was shortened by 5 bases and J by 4 bases, with 14 bases between the two germline ends. The germline CDR1 and CDR2 sequences are GTSNPN and SVGIG (reference sequence). CDR3 loop: CAWDRRESTEAFF. The CDR3 DNA reads as TGTGCCTGGGATCGGAGGGAGAGCACTGAAGCTTTCTTT. Full variable domain (remainder filled in from reference TRBV30 and TRBJ1-1): SQTIHQWPATLVQPVGSPLSLECTVEGTSNPNLYWYRQAAGRGLQLLFYSVGIGQISSEVPQNLSASRPQDRQFILSSKKLLLSDSGFYLCAWDRRESTEAFFGQGTRLTVV.

The rearrangement uses TRBV28 and TRBJ1-3; perhaps TRBD1 as D (5 bases). V gave up 6 bases and J gave up 6 bases, with 15 bases separating them. The CDR3 is made up of 14 amino acids. Germline V gene sequence: CDR1 MDHEN, CDR2 SYDVKM. The CDR3 bases are TGTGCCAGCAGCCCCTTGGAGGGGAAAAACACCATATATTTT. Its protein product is CASSPLEGKNTIYF. Using reference TRBV28 and TRBJ1-3 for the parts outside the CDR3, the full variable domain is DVKVTQSSRYLVKRTGEKVFLECVQDMDHENMFWYRQDPGLGLRLIYFSYDVKMKEKGDIPEGYSVSREKKERFSLILESASTNQTSMYLCASSPLEGKNTIYFGEGSWLTVV.

As to this clone: The DNA is omitted, as the CDR3 cannot be located on it reliably, and the CDR3 follows TCRdb's listing. The chain is built from TRBV7-2 and TRBJ2-1; TRBD2 is taken as the D call from the table, unchecked against the DNA. The CDR3 length is 13 residues, termini included. The V gene's germline CDR1 is SGHTA and CDR2 FQGNSA. This chain's CDR3 is CASSSEVASGAVF.

This clone has a single count. The CDR3 loop reads CASSLMPPNRAANQPQHF. The CDR3 region has the DNA TGTGCCAGCAGCTTAATGCCTCCCAACAGGGCGGCCAATCAGCCCCAGCATTTT. V usage is TRBV7-2 and J usage is TRBJ1-5, with D perhaps TRBD1 (6 bases). The V gene's germline CDR1 is SGHTA and CDR2 FQGNSA. Between the trimmed V and J ends, which lost 2 bases and 3 bases, there was a span of 20 bases. There are 18 residues in the CDR3.

The rearrangement uses TRBV29-1 and TRBJ2-1; D is uncertain. Germline-derived CDR1 and CDR2 are SQVTM and ANQGSEA. The CDR3 length is 13 residues. The V end was cut by 4 bases, the J end by 5 bases, with 12 bases between. The CDR3 is CSVVELRDNEQFF. The CDR3 DNA reads TGCAGCGTTGTCGAGCTAAGAGACAATGAGCAGTTCTTC.

The V call is TRBV5-8, the J call TRBJ2-5; D not resolved. V lost 0 bases to trimming and J lost 5 bases, with 11 bases between them. The germline V gene has CDR1 SGHTS and CDR2 YDEGEE. The length of the CDR3 is 14 residues. CDR3 nucleotide sequence: TGTGCCAGCAGCTTGGCAGGTGGGGTGGAGACCCAGTACTTC. Amino acids: CASSLAGGVETQYF.

The chain's CDR3 is CASLIKGQGKDNSPLHF. For the CDR3, the DNA is TGTGCCAGCTTGATTAAGGGACAGGGTAAGGATAATTCACCCCTCCACTTT. The chain carries TRBV28 and TRBJ1-6; 9 nucleotides match TRBD1. With V trimmed by 8 bases and J by 5 bases, 13 bases remained unmatched. The germline CDR1 and CDR2 sequences are MDHEN and SYDVKM. This CDR3 region has 17 residues.

The V and J genes are TRBV27 and TRBJ2-7; D gene uncertain. CDR3 length equals 15 residues. Germline CDR1 MNHEY, CDR2 SMNVEV (reference sequence). Trimming cost V 5 bases and J 0 bases, with 14 bases left between them. CDR3 sequence (DNA): TGTGCCAGCAGTCCACAAACGTGGGCCTCCTACGAGCAGTACTTC. Protein sequence: CASSPQTWASYEQYF.

In this sample, this clone turned up once. The chain employs TRBV19 and TRBJ2-3, with a tentative D call TRBD1 (6 bases). Germline lookup yields CDR1 LNHDA and CDR2 SQIVND (reference sequence). Trimming shortened V by 11 bases and J by 6 bases, and 21 bases separated the two germline ends. The CDR3 is 14 residues long. CDR3 sequence (DNA): TGTGCCTCAGGGGTACCCTCTCGACAGGATACGCAGTATTTT. Encoded protein: CASGVPSRQDTQYF.

V usage is TRBV28 and J usage is TRBJ2-2, with D perhaps TRBD2 (7 bases). From germline, CDR1 is MDHEN and CDR2 SYDVKM. The ends were cut back, 6 bases at V and 6 bases at J, with 8 bases in the middle. The CDR3 runs to 12 residues. In nucleotides, the CDR3 is TGTGCCAGCAGGGGGGGGCCCGGGGAGCTGTTTTTT. Its translation: CASRGGPGELFF.

This clone was found a few times. J is TRBJ2-5 and V is TRBV21-1; the DNA was not compared with TRBD2, the D call given in the table. TRBV21-1 represents a pseudogene. CDR3 length: 15 amino acids. Here the CDR3 DNA reads TGTGCCAGCAGCAACATAGCGGTGGTACAAGAGACCCAGTACTTC. Amino acids: CASSNIAVVQETQYF.

The chain carries TRBV4-3 and TRBJ2-7, with 7 nucleotides matching TRBD1. Germline V CDR1 and CDR2: LGHNA, YSLEER. The CDR3 consists of 13 residues. The J segment lost 4 bases and the V segment lost 5 bases, leaving 5 bases of the junction unmatched. The chain's CDR3 is CASSAGTAYEQYF. The DNA of the CDR3 is TGCGCCAGCAGCGCCGGGACAGCTTACGAGCAGTACTTC.

The chain has TRBV25-1 and TRBJ2-1; D remains ambiguous. Deletions cut 7 bases from V and 7 bases from J, with 14 bases between. CDR1 is MGHDK, CDR2 SYGVNS, per germline. CDR3 length: 13 amino acids. CDR3 residues: CASIRGRYNEQFF. The CDR3 bases are TGTGCCAGCATTCGTGGTAGGTATAATGAGCAGTTCTTC.

The rearrangement links TRBV29-1 to TRBJ2-3, with TRBD2 identical over 9 bases. V lost 8 bases and J lost 1; bases outside the gene matches: 7. This CDR3 region has 14 residues. Germline V CDR1 and CDR2: SQVTM, ANQGSEA. CDR3 loop: CSSRASGGTDTQYF. The DNA of the CDR3 is TGCAGCTCTAGGGCTAGCGGGGGCACAGATACGCAGTATTTT.

This clone came up a few times. The chain carries TRBV19 and TRBJ1-6; 7 bases line up with TRBD1. Germline-derived CDR1 and CDR2 are LNHDA and SQIVND (reference sequence). This CDR3 is 12 amino acids long. The J segment lost 10 bases and the V segment lost 10 bases, leaving 7 bases of the junction unmatched. The CDR3 region is CATWDSLSPLHF. The CDR3 bases are TGTGCCACCTGGGACAGTCTCTCACCCCTCCACTTT.

The gene calls are TRBV7-9 and TRBJ2-7, with a weak D call TRBD1 (6 bases). This CDR3 has 14 amino acids. The germline gives CDR1 SEHNR, CDR2 FQNEAQ (reference sequence). The ends were cut back, 4 bases at V and 4 bases at J, with 14 bases in the middle. The CDR3, as DNA: TGTGCCAGCAGCTCATCCGGGACACCTTACGAGCAGTACTTC. Protein sequence: CASSSSGTPYEQYF.

The rearrangement links TRBV5-4 to TRBJ1-2, with D hard to call. This CDR3 comprises 14 residues. Deletions cut 5 bases from V and 7 bases from J, with 18 bases between. The germline gives CDR1 SGHNT, CDR2 YYREEE (reference sequence). The CDR3 spells CASRSPGNGSGYTF. CDR3 bases: TGTGCCAGCAGATCTCCGGGGAACGGGAGTGGCTACACCTTC. The variable domain in full, completed from reference TRBV5-4 and TRBJ1-2, reads ETGVTQSPTHLIKTRGQQVTLRCSSQSGHNTVSWYQQALGQGPQFIFQYYREEENGRGNFPPRFSGLQFPNYSSELNVNALELDDSALYLCASRSPGNGSGYTFGSGTRLTVV.

This chain uses TRBV18 with TRBJ1-5; 8 bases are shared with TRBD1. Germline CDR1 is KGHSH and CDR2 is LQKENI. V trimming: 3 bases; J trimming: 7 bases; junction bases outside the gene matches: 11. This CDR3 has 16 amino acids. This chain's CDR3 is CASSPSYRGKEQPQHF. CDR3 DNA: TGTGCCAGCTCACCCTCGTACAGGGGGAAAGAGCAGCCCCAGCATTTT.